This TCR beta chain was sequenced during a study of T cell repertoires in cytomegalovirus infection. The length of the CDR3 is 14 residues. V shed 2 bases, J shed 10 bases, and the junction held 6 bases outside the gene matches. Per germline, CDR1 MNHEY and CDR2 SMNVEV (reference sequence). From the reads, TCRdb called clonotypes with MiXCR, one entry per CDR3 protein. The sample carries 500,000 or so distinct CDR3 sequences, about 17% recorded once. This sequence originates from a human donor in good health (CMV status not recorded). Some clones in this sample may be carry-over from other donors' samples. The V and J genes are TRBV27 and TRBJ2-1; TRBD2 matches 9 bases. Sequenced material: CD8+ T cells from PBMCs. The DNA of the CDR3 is TGTGCCAGCAGTTTAGCGGGGGGGGCTAGAGAGCAGTTCTTC. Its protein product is CASSLAGGAREQFF.